This T cell receptor (beta chain) was recorded in a study of shared clonotypes between healthy human individuals. Study-wide results and limits: Sample collection involved blood only; tissue repertoires are likely different. Naive subsets, compared against memory subsets, generally had larger estimated richness values. Naive CD4 clonotype sharing across several donors was about 5%.

The germline CDR1 and CDR2 sequences are SEHNR and FQNEAQ (reference sequence). V lost 3 bases, J lost 9 bases, and 12 bases stayed unmatched. The CDR3 runs to 16 residues. Clones were read by immunoSEQ multiplex PCR, and TCRdb kept only the in-frame ones, dropping some. The sample consists of fewer than 200,000 clones, over 50% of them appearing once. Adults of Caucasian background living in Nashville, Tennessee made up all donors. A remark on this clone: Its antigen is not known.

The V call is TRBV7-9, the J call TRBJ2-1, with TRBD2 matching over 9 bases. The source of this sequence is a man younger than 40 in good health. The specimen sequenced was memory CD4+ T cells sorted from blood. Subset denoted: CD45RA-negative fraction. This CDR3 reads CASSLDPGLALIEQFF. CDR3 bases: TGTGCCAGCAGCTTGGACCCGGGACTAGCATTGATTGAGCAGTTCTTC.